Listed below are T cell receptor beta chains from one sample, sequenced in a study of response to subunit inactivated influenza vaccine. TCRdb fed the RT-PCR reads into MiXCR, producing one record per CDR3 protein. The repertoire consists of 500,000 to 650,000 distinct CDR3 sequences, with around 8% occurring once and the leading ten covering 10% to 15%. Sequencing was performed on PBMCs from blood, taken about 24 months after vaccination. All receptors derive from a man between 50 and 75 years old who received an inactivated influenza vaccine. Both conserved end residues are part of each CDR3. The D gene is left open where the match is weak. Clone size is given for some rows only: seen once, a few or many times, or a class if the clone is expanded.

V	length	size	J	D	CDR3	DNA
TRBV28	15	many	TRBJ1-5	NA	CASSHGPYSNQPQHF	TGTGCCAGCAGTCACGGACCCTATAGCAATCAGCCCCAGCATTTT
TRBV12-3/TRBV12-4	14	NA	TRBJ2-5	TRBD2	CASSIAGGQETQYF	TGTGCCAGCAGTATAGCGGGGGGCCAAGAGACCCAGTACTTC
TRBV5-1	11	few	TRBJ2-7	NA	CASTGDYEQYF	TGCGCCAGCACTGGAGACTACGAGCAGTACTTC
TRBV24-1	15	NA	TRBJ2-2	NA	CATSDLWGNTGELFF	TGTGCCACCAGTGATTTGTGGGGAAACACCGGGGAGCTGTTTTTT
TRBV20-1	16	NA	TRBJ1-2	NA	CSAREKTAGRHYGYTF	TGCAGTGCTAGAGAGAAAACCGCGGGACGACACTATGGCTACACCTTC
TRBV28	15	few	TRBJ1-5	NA	CASSFKTYSNQPQHF	TGTGCCAGCAGTTTCAAGACATATAGCAATCAGCCCCAGCATTTT
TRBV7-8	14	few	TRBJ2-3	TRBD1	CASSSRGRADTQYF	TGTGCCAGCAGCTCCAGGGGGCGCGCAGATACGCAGTATTTT
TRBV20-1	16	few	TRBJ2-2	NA	CSARDLPRMNTGELFF	TGCAGTGCTAGAGATCTCCCCCGGATGAACACCGGGGAGCTGTTTTTT
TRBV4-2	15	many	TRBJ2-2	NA	CASSQSTKNTGELFF	TGTGCCAGCAGCCAATCGACAAAGAACACCGGGGAGCTGTTTTTT
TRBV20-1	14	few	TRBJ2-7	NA	CSAREAGWGPEQYF	TGCAGTGCTAGAGAGGCAGGGTGGGGGCCCGAGCAGTACTTC
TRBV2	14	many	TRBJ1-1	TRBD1	CASTWTGGGTEAFF	TGTGCCAGCACATGGACAGGGGGCGGCACTGAAGCTTTCTTT
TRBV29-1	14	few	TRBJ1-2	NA	CSVAWQGINYGYTF	TGCAGCGTTGCGTGGCAGGGAATTAACTATGGCTACACCTTC
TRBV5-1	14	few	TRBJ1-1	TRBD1	CASSTGQPNTEAFF	TGCGCCAGCAGCACGGGACAGCCGAACACTGAAGCTTTCTTT
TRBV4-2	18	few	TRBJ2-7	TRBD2	CASSQDYLAGGVGYEQYF	TGTGCCAGCAGCCAAGATTACCTTGCGGGAGGAGTAGGATACGAGCAGTACTTC
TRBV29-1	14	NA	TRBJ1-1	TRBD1	CSVPGQGQNTEAFF	TGCAGCGTCCCGGGACAGGGGCAGAACACTGAAGCTTTCTTT
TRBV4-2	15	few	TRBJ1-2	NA	CASSQEFGQNYGYTF	TGTGCCAGCAGCCAAGAGTTTGGTCAGAACTATGGCTACACCTTC
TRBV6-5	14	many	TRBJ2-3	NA	CASSYRRRTDTQYF	TGTGCCAGCAGTTATCGAAGACGCACAGATACGCAGTATTTT
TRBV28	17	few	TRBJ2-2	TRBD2	CASSLRQGLAVTGELFF	TGTGCCAGCAGTTTACGGCAAGGACTAGCGGTCACCGGGGAGCTGTTTTTT
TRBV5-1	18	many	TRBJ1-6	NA	CASSLDVRRPTNNSPLHF	TGCGCCAGCAGCTTGGATGTACGTCGCCCCACAAATAATTCACCCCTCCACTTT
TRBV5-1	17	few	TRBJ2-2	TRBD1	CASSLGLTGGASGELFF	TGCGCCAGCAGCTTGGGTCTGACAGGGGGCGCTTCCGGGGAGCTGTTTTTT
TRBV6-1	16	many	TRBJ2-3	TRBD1	CASSPGTGGSADTQYF	TGTGCCAGCAGTCCCGGGACAGGGGGCAGCGCAGATACGCAGTATTTT
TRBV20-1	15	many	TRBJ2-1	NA	CSARGGLQGGIEQFF	TGCAGTGCTAGAGGGGGACTTCAAGGGGGCATTGAGCAGTTCTTC
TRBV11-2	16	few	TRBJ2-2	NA	CASSPTGTRATGELFF	TGTGCCAGCAGTCCGACCGGGACACGGGCCACCGGGGAGCTGTTTTTT
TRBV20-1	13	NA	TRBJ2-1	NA	CSARDPVRVEQFF	TGCAGTGCTAGAGATCCAGTGCGGGTTGAGCAGTTCTTC
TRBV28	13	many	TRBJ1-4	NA	CATTRTTNEKLFF	TGTGCCACCACCCGGACTACCAATGAAAAACTGTTTTTT
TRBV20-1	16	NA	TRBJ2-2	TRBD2	CSARDLLAGVAGELFF	TGCAGTGCTAGAGATTTGCTAGCGGGAGTGGCCGGGGAGCTGTTTTTT
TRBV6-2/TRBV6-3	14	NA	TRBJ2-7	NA	CASSYINLGGEQYF	TGTGCCAGCAGTTATATCAACCTCGGGGGCGAGCAGTACTTC
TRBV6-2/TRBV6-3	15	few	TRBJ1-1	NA	CASSYGLGMNTEAFF	TGTGCCAGCAGTTACGGACTCGGCATGAACACTGAAGCTTTCTTT
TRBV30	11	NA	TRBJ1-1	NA	CAWSVQREAFF	TGTGCCTGGAGTGTACAGCGTGAAGCTTTCTTT
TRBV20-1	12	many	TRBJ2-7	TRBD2	CSAQRGYDEQYF	TGCAGTGCTCAGCGGGGGTACGACGAGCAGTACTTC
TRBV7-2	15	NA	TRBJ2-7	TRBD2	CASRLSGGSSYEQYF	TGTGCCAGCAGACTTAGCGGGGGCTCCTCCTACGAGCAGTACTTC
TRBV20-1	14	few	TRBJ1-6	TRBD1	CSAATGGANSPLHF	TGCAGTGCAGCAACAGGGGGCGCGAATTCACCCCTCCACTTT
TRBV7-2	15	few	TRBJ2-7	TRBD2	CASSLWWSGSYEQYF	TGTGCCAGCAGTTTATGGTGGAGCGGGAGTTACGAGCAGTACTTC
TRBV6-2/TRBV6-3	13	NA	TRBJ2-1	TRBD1	CASSAGTGTEQFF	TGTGCCAGCAGCGCCGGGACAGGGACTGAGCAGTTCTTC
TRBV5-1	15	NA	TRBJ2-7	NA	CASKNLTAALGEQYF	TGCGCCAGCAAGAATTTGACAGCGGCCCTAGGCGAGCAGTACTTC
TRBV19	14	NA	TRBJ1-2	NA	CASSTGLPNYGYTF	TGTGCCAGTAGTACGGGACTTCCTAACTATGGCTACACCTTC
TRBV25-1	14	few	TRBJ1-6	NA	CASSEQGVSSPLHF	TGTGCCAGCAGTGAACAGGGAGTGAGTTCACCCCTCCACTTT
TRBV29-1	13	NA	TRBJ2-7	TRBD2	CSVSGLAGYEQYF	TGCAGCGTGTCTGGGCTAGCGGGATACGAGCAGTACTTC
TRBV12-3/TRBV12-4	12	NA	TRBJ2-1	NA	CASGGFYNEQFF	TGTGCCAGCGGGGGTTTCTACAATGAGCAGTTCTTC
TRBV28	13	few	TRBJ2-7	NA	CASSPTTGSEQYF	TGTGCCAGCAGCCCTACAACAGGGTCCGAGCAGTACTTC
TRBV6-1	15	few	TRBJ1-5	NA	CASSRRRNSNQPQHF	TGTGCCAGCAGCCGCCGACGGAATAGCAATCAGCCCCAGCATTTT
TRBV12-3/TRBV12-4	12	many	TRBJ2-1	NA	CASSLVFNEQFF	TGTGCCAGCAGTTTAGTTTTCAATGAGCAGTTCTTC
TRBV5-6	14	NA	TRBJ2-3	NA	CASSALDSYNTQYF	TGTGCCAGCAGCGCTTTGGACAGCTACAATACGCAGTATTTT
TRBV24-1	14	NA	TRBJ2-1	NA	CATSDLGTYNEQFF	TGTGCCACCAGTGATTTGGGGACCTACAATGAGCAGTTCTTC
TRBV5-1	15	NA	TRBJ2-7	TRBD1	CASSHRGQGSYEQYF	TGCGCCAGCAGTCACCGCGGACAGGGCTCCTACGAGCAGTACTTC
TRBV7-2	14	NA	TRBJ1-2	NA	CASSFQGRNYGHTF	TGTGCCAGCAGCTTCCAGGGGCGGAACTATGGCCACACCTTC
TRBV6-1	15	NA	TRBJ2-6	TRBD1	CASSDKGQRANVLTF	TGTGCCAGCAGTGACAAGGGACAGAGGGCCAACGTCCTGACTTTC
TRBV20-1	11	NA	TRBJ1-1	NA	CRTDLNTEAFF	TGCAGGACAGACCTGAACACTGAAGCTTTCTTT
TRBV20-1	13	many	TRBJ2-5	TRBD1	CSASPGQELTQYF	TGCAGTGCTAGTCCCGGACAGGAGTTGACCCAGTACTTC
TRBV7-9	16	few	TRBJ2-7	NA	CASSLDWGTDSYEQYF	TGTGCCAGCAGCTTAGATTGGGGGACGGATTCCTACGAGCAGTACTTC